The entry below describes one TCR beta chain. The clone's antigen remains unknown. It has no much larger one-base neighbor in the sample; base qualities were not kept. Pancreatic ductal adenocarcinoma patients who had undergone surgery without neoadjuvant therapy were selected. Immediately after surgery, resected tumor tissue was placed into ice-cold media, and part of the tissue was flash frozen for DNA and RNA. The DNeasy Blood and Tissue Kit, with Proteinase K and RNase treatment, was used to extract genomic DNA from 6 or 7 PBMC specimens and roughly 10 flash-frozen tumor specimens. This entry belongs to a study of T cells in pancreatic ductal adenocarcinoma (dated 2017 in TCRdb). In terms of the full investigation: Surgically resected pancreatic ductal adenocarcinoma specimens were analyzed for the quantity, spatial distribution, and characteristics of both suppressive cells and tumor-infiltrating CD8+ T cells, an effort aimed at clarifying the adaptive T-cell response occurring naturally. The paper as a whole reports these results and caveats: T-cell clonality showed no significant difference between tumor and blood, with a mean clonality of about 0.112 in tumors and around 0.072 in blood. More total productive templates and 7 to 8-fold more unique clonotypes were found in blood samples than in tumor samples. Because most pancreatic cancer patients present with inoperable disease, the resected cohort was biased toward the minority with early-stage disease. Comparisons of clonality between tumor and blood may be biased because tumors are enriched in CD45RO+ effector T cells rather than naive T cells, which biases the comparison toward lower diversity.

The CDR3 holds 18 amino acids from the cysteine to the phenylalanine. The sequence is cut down to CDR3 DNA, 54 bases in frame from base 1. The germline V gene (reference sequence) specifies MNHEY as CDR1 and SMNVEV as CDR2. V ends up 5 bases short and J 1 base short, with an unmatched junction base count of 6. TCR beta CDR3 regions were amplified from genomic DNA using the immunoSEQ hsTCRB kit. An Illumina HiSeq system was used for high-throughput TRB CDR3 sequencing. As for the original processing: The immunoSEQ software was used to analyze sequencing reads, and nonproductive sequences containing premature stops or frame-shifts were excluded. Clonality of the repertoire was calculated as one minus Shannon entropy normalized by log2 of the number of unique productive sequences. Entries here come from immuneACCESS through TCRdb and include only in-frame sequences with V and J called. Some clones fail to appear in such tables; in the studies checked, an unresolved V gene covers under half of the shortfall, and the cause of the remainder is unknown. The V and J calls and clone size are taken from that table; D and trimming were inferred from the DNA. The sample table records around 9,000 clones; roughly 67% of these occur just once. Around 25% of the sample comes from the top ten.

The sequence was collected from a human donor with pancreatic ductal adenocarcinoma. The rearranged chain carries TRBV27 and TRBJ2-3, with 16 middle bases fitting TRBD2. The sample taken for sequencing was pancreatic tumor tissue. In nucleotides, the sequence is TGTGCCAGCAGTCGGGGACTAGCGGGGGGGATAGGCACAGATACGCAGTATTTT. It codes for CASSRGLAGGIGTDTQYF.